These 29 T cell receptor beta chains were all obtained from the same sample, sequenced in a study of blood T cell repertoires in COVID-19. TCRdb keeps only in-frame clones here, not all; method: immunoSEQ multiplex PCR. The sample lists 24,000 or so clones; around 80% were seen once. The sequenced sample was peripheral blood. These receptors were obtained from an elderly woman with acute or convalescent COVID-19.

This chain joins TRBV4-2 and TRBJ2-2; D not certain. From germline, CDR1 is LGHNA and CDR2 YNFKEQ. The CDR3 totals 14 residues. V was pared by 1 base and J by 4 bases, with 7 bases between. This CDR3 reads CASSQAHSTGELFF. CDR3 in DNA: TGTGCCAGCAGCCAAGCCCACAGCACCGGGGAGCTGTTTTTT.

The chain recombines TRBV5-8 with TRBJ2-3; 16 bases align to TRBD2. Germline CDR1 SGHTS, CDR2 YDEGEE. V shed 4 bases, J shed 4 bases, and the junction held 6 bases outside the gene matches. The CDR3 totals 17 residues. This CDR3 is CASSRGTSGGASDTQYF. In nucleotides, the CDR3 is TGTGCCAGCAGCCGTGGGACTAGCGGGGGGGCCTCAGATACGCAGTATTTT.

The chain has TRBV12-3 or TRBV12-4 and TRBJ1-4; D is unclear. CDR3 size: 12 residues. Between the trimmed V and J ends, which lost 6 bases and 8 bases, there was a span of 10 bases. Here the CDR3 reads CASRIRREKLFF. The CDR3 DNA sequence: TGTGCCAGCAGGATTCGTCGGGAAAAACTGTTTTTT.

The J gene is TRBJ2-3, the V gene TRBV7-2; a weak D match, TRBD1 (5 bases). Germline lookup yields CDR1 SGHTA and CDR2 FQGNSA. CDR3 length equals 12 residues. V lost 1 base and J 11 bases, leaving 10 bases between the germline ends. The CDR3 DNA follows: TGTGCCAGCAGCTTAGAGGACATAAGGCAGTATTTT. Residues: CASSLEDIRQYF.

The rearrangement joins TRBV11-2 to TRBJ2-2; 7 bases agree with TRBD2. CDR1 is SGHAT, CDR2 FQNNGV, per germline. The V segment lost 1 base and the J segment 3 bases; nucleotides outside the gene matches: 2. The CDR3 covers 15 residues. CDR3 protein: CASSLGGGDTGELFF. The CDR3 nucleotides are TGTGCCAGCAGCTTAGGTGGGGGGGACACCGGGGAGCTGTTTTTT.

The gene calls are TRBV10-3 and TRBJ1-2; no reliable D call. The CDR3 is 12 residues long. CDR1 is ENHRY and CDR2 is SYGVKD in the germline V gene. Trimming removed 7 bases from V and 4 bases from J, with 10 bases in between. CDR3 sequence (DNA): TGTGCCATCACCTCTAGCGGCTATGGCTACACCTTC. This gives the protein CAITSSGYGYTF.

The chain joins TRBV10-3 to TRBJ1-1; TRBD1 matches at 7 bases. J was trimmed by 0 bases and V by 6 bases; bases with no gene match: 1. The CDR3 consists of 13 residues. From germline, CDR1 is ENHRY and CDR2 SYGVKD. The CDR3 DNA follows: TGTGCCATCAGGACAGGGTTGAACACTGAAGCTTTCTTT. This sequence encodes CAIRTGLNTEAFF.

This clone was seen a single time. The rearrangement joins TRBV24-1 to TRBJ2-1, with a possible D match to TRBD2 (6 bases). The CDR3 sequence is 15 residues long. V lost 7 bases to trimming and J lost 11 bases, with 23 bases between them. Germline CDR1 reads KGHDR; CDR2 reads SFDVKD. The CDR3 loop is CATSQRDSGTRKQFF. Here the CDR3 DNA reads TGTGCCACCAGCCAACGGGACTCCGGGACTCGGAAGCAGTTCTTC.

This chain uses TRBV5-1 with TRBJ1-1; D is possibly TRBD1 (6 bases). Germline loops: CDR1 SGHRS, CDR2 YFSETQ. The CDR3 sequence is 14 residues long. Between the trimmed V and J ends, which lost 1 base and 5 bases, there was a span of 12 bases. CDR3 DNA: TGCGCCAGCAGCTTGAAAGCAGGGGAAACTGAAGCTTTCTTT. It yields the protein CASSLKAGETEAFF.

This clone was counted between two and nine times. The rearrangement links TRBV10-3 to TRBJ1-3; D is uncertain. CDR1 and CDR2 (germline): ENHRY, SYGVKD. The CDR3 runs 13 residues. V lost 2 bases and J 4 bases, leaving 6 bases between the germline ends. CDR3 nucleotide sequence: TGTGCCATCAGTGAGACTTTAGGAAACACCATATATTTT. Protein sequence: CAISETLGNTIYF.

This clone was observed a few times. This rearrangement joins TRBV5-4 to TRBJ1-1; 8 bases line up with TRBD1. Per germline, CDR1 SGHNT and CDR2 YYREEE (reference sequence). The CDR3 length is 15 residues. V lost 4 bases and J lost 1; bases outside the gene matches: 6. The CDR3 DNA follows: TGTGCCAGCAGCCCAGACAGGGGTCGGAACACTGAAGCTTTCTTT. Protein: CASSPDRGRNTEAFF.

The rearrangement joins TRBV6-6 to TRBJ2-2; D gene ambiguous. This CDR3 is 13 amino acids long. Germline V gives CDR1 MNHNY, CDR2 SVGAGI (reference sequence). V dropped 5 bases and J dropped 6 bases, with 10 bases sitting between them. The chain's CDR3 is CASSPRSAGELFF. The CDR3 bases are TGTGCCAGCAGTCCCAGGTCAGCCGGGGAGCTGTTTTTT.

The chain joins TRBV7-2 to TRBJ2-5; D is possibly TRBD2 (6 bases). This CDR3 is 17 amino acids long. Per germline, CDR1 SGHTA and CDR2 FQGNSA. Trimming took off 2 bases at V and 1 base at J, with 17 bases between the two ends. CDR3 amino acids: CASSLRLGRGRQETQYF. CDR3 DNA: TGTGCCAGCAGCTTACGTCTCGGGCGGGGCCGCCAAGAGACCCAGTACTTC.

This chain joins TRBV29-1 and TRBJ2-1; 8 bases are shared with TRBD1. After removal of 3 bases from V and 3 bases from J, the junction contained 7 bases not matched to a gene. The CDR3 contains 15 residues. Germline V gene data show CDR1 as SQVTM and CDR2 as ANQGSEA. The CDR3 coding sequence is TGCAGCGTTGAGCCCCCCGGGACAGGCTACAATGAGCAGTTCTTC. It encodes CSVEPPGTGYNEQFF.

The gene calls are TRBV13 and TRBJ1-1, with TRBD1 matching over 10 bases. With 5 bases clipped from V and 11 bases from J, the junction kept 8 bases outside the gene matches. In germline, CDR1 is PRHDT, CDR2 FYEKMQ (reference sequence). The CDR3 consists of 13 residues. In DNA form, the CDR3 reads TGTGCCAGCAGCCGAAGTGGGACAGGGGTCGCTTTCTTT. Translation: CASSRSGTGVAFF.

The CDR3 bases are TGCAGTGCTCGACAGGGAAGAGAGCAGTTCTTC. Its protein is CSARQGREQFF. The chain joins TRBV20-1 to TRBJ2-1; 7 bases match TRBD1. V shed 5 bases, J shed 10 bases, and the junction held 5 bases outside the gene matches. In germline, CDR1 is DFQATT, CDR2 SNEGSKA (reference sequence). The CDR3 spans 11 residues.

CDR3 amino acids: CASDPDSSDEQFF. Written as DNA, the CDR3 is TGTGCTAGTGACCCCGACTCGTCCGATGAGCAGTTCTTC. The gene calls are TRBV12-5 and TRBJ2-1; D unresolved. Germline CDR1 is LGHNT and CDR2 is FRNRAP. Deletions cut 7 bases from V and 8 bases from J, with 15 bases between. CDR3 length: 13 residues. Combining the CDR3 with reference TRBV12-5 and TRBJ2-1 gives the whole variable domain DARVTQTPRHKVTEMGQEVTMRCQPILGHNTVFWYRQTMMQGLELLAYFRNRAPLDDSGMPKDRFSAEMPDATLATLKIQPSEPRDSAVYFCASDPDSSDEQFFGPGTRLTVL.

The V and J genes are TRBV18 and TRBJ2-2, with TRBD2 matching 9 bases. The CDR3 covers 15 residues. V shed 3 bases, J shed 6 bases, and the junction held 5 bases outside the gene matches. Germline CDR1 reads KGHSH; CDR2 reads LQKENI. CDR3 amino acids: CASSPGLAPAGELFF. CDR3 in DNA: TGTGCCAGCTCACCGGGACTAGCTCCGGCCGGGGAGCTGTTTTTT.

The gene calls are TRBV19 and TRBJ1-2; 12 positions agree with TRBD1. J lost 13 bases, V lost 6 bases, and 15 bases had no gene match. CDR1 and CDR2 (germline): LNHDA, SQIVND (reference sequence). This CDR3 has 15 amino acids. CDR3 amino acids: CASRGTGGDYWFVTF. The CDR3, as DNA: TGTGCCAGTAGGGGGACAGGGGGCGATTATTGGTTTGTCACCTTC.

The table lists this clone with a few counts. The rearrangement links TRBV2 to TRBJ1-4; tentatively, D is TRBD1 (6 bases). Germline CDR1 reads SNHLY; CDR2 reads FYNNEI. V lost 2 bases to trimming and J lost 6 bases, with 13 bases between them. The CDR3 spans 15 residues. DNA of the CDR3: TGTGCCAGCAGTGAACTGGGGGCTTTAGATGAAAAACTGTTTTTT. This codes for CASSELGALDEKLFF.

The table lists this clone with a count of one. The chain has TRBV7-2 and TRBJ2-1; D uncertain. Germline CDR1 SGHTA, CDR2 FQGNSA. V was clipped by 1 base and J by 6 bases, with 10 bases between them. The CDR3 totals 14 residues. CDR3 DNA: TGTGCCAGCAGCTTAGTCCTAAGTATCAATGAGCAGTTCTTC. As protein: CASSLVLSINEQFF.

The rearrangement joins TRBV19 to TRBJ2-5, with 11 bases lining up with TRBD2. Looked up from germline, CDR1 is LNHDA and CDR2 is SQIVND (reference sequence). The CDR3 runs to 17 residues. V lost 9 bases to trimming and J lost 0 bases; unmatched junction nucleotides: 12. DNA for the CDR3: TGTGCCAGCCGGAGTCTAGCGGGGGGCTTGTACCAAGAGACCCAGTACTTC. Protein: CASRSLAGGLYQETQYF.

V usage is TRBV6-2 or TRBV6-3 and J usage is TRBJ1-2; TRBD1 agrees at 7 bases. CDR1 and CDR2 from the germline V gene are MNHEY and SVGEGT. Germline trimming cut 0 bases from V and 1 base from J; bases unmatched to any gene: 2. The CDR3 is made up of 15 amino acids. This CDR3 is CASSYSGQSNYGYTF. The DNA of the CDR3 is TGTGCCAGCAGTTACTCGGGACAGAGTAACTATGGCTACACCTTC.

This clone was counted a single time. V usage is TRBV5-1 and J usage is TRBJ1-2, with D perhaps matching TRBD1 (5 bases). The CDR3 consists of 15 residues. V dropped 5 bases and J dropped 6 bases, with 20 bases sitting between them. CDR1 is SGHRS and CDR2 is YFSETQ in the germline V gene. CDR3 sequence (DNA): TGCGCCAGCAGATCGGACGGACACACGGAGAATGGCTACACCTTC. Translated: CASRSDGHTENGYTF.

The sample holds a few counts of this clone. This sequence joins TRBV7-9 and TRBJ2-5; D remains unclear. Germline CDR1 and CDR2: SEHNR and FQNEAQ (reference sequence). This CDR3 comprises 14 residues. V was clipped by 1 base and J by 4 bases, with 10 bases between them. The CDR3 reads CASSLGLSSETQYF. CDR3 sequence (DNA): TGTGCCAGCAGCTTAGGTTTGAGTTCAGAGACCCAGTACTTC. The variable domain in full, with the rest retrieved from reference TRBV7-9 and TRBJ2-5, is DTGVSQNPRHKITKRGQNVTFRCDPISEHNRLYWYRQTLGQGPEFLTYFQNEAQLEKSRLLSDRFSAERPKGSFSTLEIQRTEQGDSAMYLCASSLGLSSETQYFGPGTRLLVL.

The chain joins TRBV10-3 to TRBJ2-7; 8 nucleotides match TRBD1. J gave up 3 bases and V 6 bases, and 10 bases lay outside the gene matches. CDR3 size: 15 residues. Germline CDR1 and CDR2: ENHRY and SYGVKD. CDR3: CAIRASTGEFYEQYF. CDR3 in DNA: TGTGCCATCAGAGCCTCGACAGGGGAATTCTACGAGCAGTACTTC.

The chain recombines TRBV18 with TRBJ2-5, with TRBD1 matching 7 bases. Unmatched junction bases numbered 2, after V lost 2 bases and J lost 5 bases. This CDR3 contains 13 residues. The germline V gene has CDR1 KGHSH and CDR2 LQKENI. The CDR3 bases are TGTGCCAGCTCACCAGGACAGGAGGAGACCCAGTACTTC. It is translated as CASSPGQEETQYF.

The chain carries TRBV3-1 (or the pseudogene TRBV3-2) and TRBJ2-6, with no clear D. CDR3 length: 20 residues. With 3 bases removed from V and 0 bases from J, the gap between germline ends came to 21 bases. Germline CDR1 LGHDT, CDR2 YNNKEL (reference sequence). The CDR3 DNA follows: TGTGCCAGCAGCCACGGATGGGCAGCCCAAACCACCTCTGGGGCCAACGTCCTGACTTTC. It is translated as CASSHGWAAQTTSGANVLTF.

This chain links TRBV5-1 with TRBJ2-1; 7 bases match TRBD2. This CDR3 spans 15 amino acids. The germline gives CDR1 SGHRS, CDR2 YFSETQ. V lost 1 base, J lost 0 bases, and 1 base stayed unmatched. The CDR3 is CASSLTGGSYNEQFF. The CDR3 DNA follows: TGCGCCAGCAGCTTGACGGGGGGCTCCTACAATGAGCAGTTCTTC.